This record covers a single T cell receptor beta chain. Study processing details: Reference gene primers were amplified, and this amplification served to estimate nucleated cell counts. The assay was immunoSEQ multiplex PCR, and TCRdb's table has in-frame clones only and misses some. V, J and clone size are those of that table, while D and trimming were read from the DNA. The sample lists about 400,000 clones, around nine tenths seen once, with 3% in the top ten. This sample was taken from a study of blood T cell repertoires in COVID-19. Study-wide background: Acute-phase and convalescent COVID-19 samples originated in the United States, Italy and Spain. From T cells, B-cell-depleted T cells, or PBMCs came the material, which was cDNA or gDNA.

The CDR3 is made up of 15 amino acids. Germline trimming cut 4 bases from V and 4 bases from J; bases unmatched to any gene: 8. The germline CDR1 and CDR2 sequences are SGHTA and FQGTGA. This TCR was sampled from a human donor in a cohort sampled during active COVID-19. The sample comprised peripheral blood. The V gene is TRBV7-3, the J gene TRBJ2-3; TRBD1 agrees at 7 bases. Here the CDR3 DNA reads TGTGCCAGCAGCTCGAGGGGGCTCGGGTCAGATACGCAGTATTTT. Translation: CASSSRGLGSDTQYF.